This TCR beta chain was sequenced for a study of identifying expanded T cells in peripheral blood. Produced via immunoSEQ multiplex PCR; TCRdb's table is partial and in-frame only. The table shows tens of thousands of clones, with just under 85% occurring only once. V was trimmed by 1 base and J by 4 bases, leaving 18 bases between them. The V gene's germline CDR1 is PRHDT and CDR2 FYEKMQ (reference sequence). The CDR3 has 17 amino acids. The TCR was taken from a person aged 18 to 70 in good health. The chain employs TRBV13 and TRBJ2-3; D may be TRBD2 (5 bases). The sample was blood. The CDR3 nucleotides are TGTGCCAGCAGCTTAGAGGTTCTGAGGGCCCGGGCAGATACGCAGTATTTT. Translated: CASSLEVLRARADTQYF.